The clone carrying this T cell receptor beta chain was seen repeatedly, ten times or more. This entry belongs to a study of T cell repertoires in cytomegalovirus infection. Study as a whole: Matching HLA type, along with CMV infection, was indicated by public TCR beta signatures.

TCRdb called the reads again in MiXCR, with one record for every CDR3 protein. The table has just under 300,000 distinct CDR3 sequences, around 9.1% seen once; the top ten hold around 2.6%. The germline V gene encodes CDR1 SGHKS and CDR2 YYEKEE (reference sequence). CDR3 length: 16 amino acids. V lost 4 bases and J 5 bases, leaving 19 bases between the germline ends. The sample was PBMCs. The source of this sequence is a human donor in good health (CMV status not recorded). Some clones in this sample may be carry-over from other donors' samples. The chain uses TRBV5-5 and TRBJ2-1; D is unresolved. DNA of the CDR3: TGTGCCAGCAGCCTAGGCCTGGGGTTAGGGCACAATGAGCAGTTCTTC. It specifies CASSLGLGLGHNEQFF.